One and the same sample provided the 9 T cell receptor beta chains below, sequenced in a study of T cell clonotyping in hematopoietic cell transplantation. Time point given: recipient sample about 28 days before transplant, after cytoreduction. Generated by immunoSEQ multiplex PCR, the TCRdb table keeps only in-frame clones and is missing some. The table has roughly 6,000 clones, 80% seen once. The material sequenced was peripheral blood mononuclear cells, taken before stem cell transplant. The source is a woman aged 45-65 years with acute myeloid leukemia. Some clones in this sample may be carry-over from other donors' samples.

V usage is TRBV11-3 and J usage is TRBJ2-1, with 7 bases fitting TRBD1. Germline V lookup: CDR1 SGHNT, CDR2 YENEEA. V was pared by 2 bases and J by 11 bases, with 6 bases of the junction left unmatched. The CDR3 contains 13 residues. The CDR3 region has the DNA TGTGCCAGCAGCTTACCGCCGACAGGGAAGCAGTTCTTC. It encodes CASSLPPTGKQFF.

V usage is TRBV28 and J usage is TRBJ2-3; 9 nucleotides line up with TRBD2. CDR1 MDHEN and CDR2 SYDVKM come from the germline V gene. V lost 3 bases and J lost 6; bases outside the gene matches: 4. The length of the CDR3 is 14 residues. CDR3 sequence reads: CASSFSLAGDTQYF. CDR3 in DNA: TGTGCCAGCAGTTTCTCCCTAGCGGGGGATACGCAGTATTTT.

V is TRBV6-1 and J is TRBJ2-7; 11 bases fit TRBD2. CDR1 is MNHNS, CDR2 SASEGT, per germline. Losses at the gene ends were 2 bases for V and 5 bases for J; bases not matched to a gene: 5. There are 15 residues in the CDR3. In DNA, the CDR3 is TGTGCCAGCAGTGAAAGGACTAGCGGGTTGAACGAGCAGTACTTC. Encoded protein: CASSERTSGLNEQYF.

This clone was counted once. Its ends do not fully match the called genes, so a read error is possible. V usage is TRBV6-1 and J usage is TRBJ2-1; a possible D gene is TRBD2 (6 bases). Germline V gene sequence: CDR1 MNHNS, CDR2 SASEGT. The CDR3 consists of 17 residues. CDR3 region: CAISEQELAARNNEQFF. The CDR3 bases are TGTGCCATCAGTGAACAAGAACTAGCCGCCCGGAACAATGAGCAGTTCTTC.

The chain uses TRBV9 and TRBJ2-2; 11 bases are shared with TRBD2. The V gene end was trimmed by 4 bases and the J gene end by 1 base; junction bases not matched to a gene: 3. The CDR3 spans 16 residues. CDR1 SGDLS and CDR2 YYNGEE come from the germline V gene. This chain's CDR3 is CASSPGLAGNTGELFF. The CDR3 bases are TGTGCCAGCAGCCCCGGACTAGCGGGGAACACCGGGGAGCTGTTTTTT.

This chain joins TRBV5-1 and TRBJ1-6, with D unresolved. CDR3 length: 19 amino acids. Germline V CDR1 and CDR2: SGHRS, YFSETQ. Trimming removed 8 bases from V and 0 bases from J, with 24 bases in between. The CDR3 nucleotides read TGCGCCAGGAGACTTGGCCACGGAGCCCGAAGCTCCTATAATTCACCCCTCCACTTT. Residues: CARRLGHGARSSYNSPLHF.

The chain employs TRBV7-9 and TRBJ2-7; TRBD1 might be the D (6 bases). CDR1 and CDR2 (germline): SEHNR, FQNEAQ (reference sequence). This CDR3 contains 16 residues. The germline V and J ends were trimmed by 4 bases and 3 bases, with 19 bases remaining between them. CDR3 protein: CASSSATGLAYYEQYF. As DNA, the CDR3 is TGTGCCAGCAGCTCCGCTACAGGGCTAGCCTACTACGAGCAGTACTTC.

V usage is TRBV2 and J usage is TRBJ2-1; no clear D gene. V was clipped by 6 bases and J by 8 bases, with 17 bases between them. The CDR3 runs to 14 residues. Germline assignment: CDR1 SNHLY and CDR2 FYNNEI. The CDR3 DNA sequence: TGTGCCAGCAGCCGAGTTAGGGCAAGCGATGAGCAGTTCTTC. This sequence encodes CASSRVRASDEQFF.

The chain carries TRBV4-1 and TRBJ2-1; 14 bases agree with TRBD2. There are 15 residues in the CDR3. Looked up from germline, CDR1 is MGHRA and CDR2 is YSYEKL. V was clipped by 4 bases and J by 7 bases; unmatched bases: 3. The CDR3 reads CASSPGLAGANEQFF. CDR3 nucleotide sequence: TGCGCCAGCAGCCCGGGACTAGCGGGAGCTAATGAGCAGTTCTTC.